This TCR beta chain was captured by sequencing in a study of blood T cell repertoires in COVID-19. The overall study: Whether acute or convalescent, the COVID-19 samples came from the United States, Italy and Spain.

As originally analysed: The authors estimated nucleated cell counts from reference gene primer amplification. Assay: immunoSEQ multiplex PCR; the TCRdb copy retains only in-frame clones and omits some. For V, J and clone size, that table is used; D and trimming come from the DNA. Among 200,000 to 250,000 clones, 70% to 90% were seen once, and the ten largest hold roughly 12%. CDR1 is SGHRS, CDR2 YFSETQ, per germline. V lost 2 bases and J lost 7; bases outside the gene matches: 8. CDR3 length equals 15 residues. This clonotype was sampled from a woman between 18 and 30 years old who had recovered from COVID-19. J is TRBJ2-1 and V is TRBV5-1; 8 nucleotides align to TRBD1. The sequencing sample was made of peripheral blood. The CDR3 DNA reads as TGCGCCAGCAGCTTACACGACAGGGGCGAAAATGAGCAGTTCTTC. The encoded protein is CASSLHDRGENEQFF.